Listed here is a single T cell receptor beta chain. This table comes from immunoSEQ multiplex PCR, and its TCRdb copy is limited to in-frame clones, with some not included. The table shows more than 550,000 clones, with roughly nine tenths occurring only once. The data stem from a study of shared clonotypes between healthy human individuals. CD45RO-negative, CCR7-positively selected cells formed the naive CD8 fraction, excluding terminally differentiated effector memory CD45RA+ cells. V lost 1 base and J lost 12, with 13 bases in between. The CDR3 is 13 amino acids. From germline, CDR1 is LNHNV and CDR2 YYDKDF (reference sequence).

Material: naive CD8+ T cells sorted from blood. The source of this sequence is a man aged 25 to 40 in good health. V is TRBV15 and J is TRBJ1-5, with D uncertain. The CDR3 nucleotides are TGTGCCACCAGCAGAGGGACGGAAGCCCACCAGCATTTT. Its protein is CATSRGTEAHQHF.